Below are 17 T cell receptor beta chains sequenced from a single sample in a study of OX40 agonist ivuxolimab in advanced cancers. Assay: immunoSEQ multiplex PCR; the TCRdb copy retains only in-frame clones and omits some. The table has some 83,000 clones, around 85% seen once. Sequencing was performed on CD4+ or CD8+ T cells sorted from blood, taken in a trial of the OX40 agonist ivuxolimab. The receptors stem from an adult with an advanced solid tumor such as melanoma, head and neck, liver or kidney cancer.

The genes are TRBV4-3 and TRBJ2-3; D not certain. CDR3 length: 14 residues. V was cut by 0 bases and J by 6 bases, with 10 bases left in between. Germline assignment: CDR1 LGHNA and CDR2 YSLEER. The CDR3 sequence: CASSQERRPDTQYF. The DNA of the CDR3 is TGCGCCAGCAGCCAAGAACGTCGACCGGATACGCAGTATTTT.

V is TRBV9 and J is TRBJ2-5, with TRBD2 matching over 11 bases. This CDR3 comprises 15 residues. The junction had 7 bases not matched to a gene; V was cut back by 4 bases and J by 5 bases. Germline V lookup: CDR1 SGDLS, CDR2 YYNGEE. The CDR3 nucleotides read TGTGCCAGCAGCTTGGGACTAGCGGTAGGCGAGACCCAGTACTTC. As protein: CASSLGLAVGETQYF.

This sequence joins TRBV5-6 and TRBJ2-1; the D gene is possibly TRBD2 (5 bases). Trimming took off 3 bases at V and 3 bases at J, with 16 bases between the two ends. Germline loops: CDR1 SGHDT, CDR2 YYEEEE. The CDR3 is 16 amino acids. The CDR3: CASSSYGLVGYNEQFF. CDR3 nucleotide sequence: TGTGCCAGCAGCTCCTACGGACTGGTGGGCTACAATGAGCAGTTCTTC.

This chain connects TRBV9 to TRBJ2-5; D is ambiguous. The germline V gene has CDR1 SGDLS and CDR2 YYNGEE. The CDR3 has 13 residues. V lost 0 bases and J 5 bases, leaving 8 bases between the germline ends. DNA of the CDR3: TGTGCCAGCAGCGTAGGGTCCTTGGAGACCCAGTACTTC. Protein: CASSVGSLETQYF.

The chain employs TRBV29-1 and TRBJ2-5, with 8 nucleotides matching TRBD1. The J call could be wrong; TRBJ2-7 is a better fit for the DNA end. CDR1 and CDR2 from the germline V gene are SQVTM and ANQGSEA. The CDR3 runs to 13 residues. The CDR3 DNA reads as TGCAGCGCCGAAGGACAGGGCTCCTACGAGCAGTACTTC. Its translation is CSAEGQGSYEQYF.

The chain joins TRBV6-1 to TRBJ1-5; D may be TRBD1 (5 bases). CDR1 MNHNS and CDR2 SASEGT come from the germline V gene. The CDR3 extends over 15 amino acids. Trimming shortened V by 6 bases and J by 1 base, and 13 bases separated the two germline ends. In nucleotides, the CDR3 is TGTGCCAGCAGCATACAGGTGGGGAGCAATCAGCCCCAGCATTTT. This translates into CASSIQVGSNQPQHF.

The chain uses TRBV19 and TRBJ2-2; D is unclear. This CDR3 is 14 amino acids long. With 5 bases removed from V and 3 bases from J, the gap between germline ends came to 10 bases. Germline V gene data show CDR1 as LNHDA and CDR2 as SQIVND (reference sequence). For the CDR3, the DNA is TGTGCCAGTAGTTCAAAAATGTACACCGGGGAGCTGTTTTTT. Translation gives CASSSKMYTGELFF.

The chain recombines TRBV5-6 with TRBJ1-4, with a weak D call TRBD1 (6 bases). The CDR3 runs 14 residues. V was pared by 0 bases and J by 12 bases, with 15 bases between. Germline V lookup: CDR1 SGHDT, CDR2 YYEEEE. CDR3 in DNA: TGTGCCAGCAGCTTGGCCATCCAGGGGATGGAACTGTTTTTT. Its translation: CASSLAIQGMELFF.

The chain uses TRBV14 and TRBJ1-5, with D maybe TRBD1 (6 bases). The CDR3 extends over 13 amino acids. Trimming stripped 4 bases from V and 6 bases from J, with 10 bases between. The germline gives CDR1 SGHDN, CDR2 FVKESK. Written as DNA, the CDR3 is TGTGCCAGCAGCCCCGGGGGCGGTCAGCCCCAGCATTTT. Translating it yields CASSPGGGQPQHF.

The count of this clone is one. This chain connects TRBV18 to TRBJ2-3; D unresolved. This CDR3 is built from 19 residues. Per the germline V gene, CDR1 is KGHSH and CDR2 is LQKENI. Trimming cost V 2 bases and J 0 bases, with 21 bases left between them. DNA for the CDR3: TGTGCCAGCTCACCAGGACGGACGGAAAAGGTTTTAAGCACAGATACGCAGTATTTT. Translation: CASSPGRTEKVLSTDTQYF.

Comments on this clone: At one end the junction does not follow the germline gene, possibly because of a read error. The V gene is TRBV6-5, the J gene TRBJ1-6; TRBD1 aligns across 9 bases. Germline CDR1 and CDR2: MNHEY and SVGAGI. This CDR3 comprises 15 residues. CDR3 nucleotides: TGTGCCAGCAGTAAAACGACAGGGGGGAATTTACCCCTCCACTTT. This translates into CASSKTTGGNLPLHF.

The gene calls are TRBV5-6 and TRBJ2-5; D remains unclear. The J call could be wrong; TRBJ2-7 is a better fit for the DNA end. This CDR3 spans 13 amino acids. Germline values: CDR1 SGHDT, CDR2 YYEEEE. This CDR3 reads CASSVGPLNEQYF. The CDR3 DNA follows: TGTGCCAGCAGCGTGGGCCCCCTGAACGAGCAGTACTTC.

The chain employs TRBV19 and TRBJ1-1; D not certain. Trimming took 3 bases from V and 3 from J, leaving 14 bases between them. The CDR3 is 15 residues long. CDR1 and CDR2 from the germline V gene are LNHDA and SQIVND (reference sequence). The CDR3, as DNA: TGTGCCAGTAGTATGGGTCAGGACCACGACACTGAAGCTTTCTTT. It specifies CASSMGQDHDTEAFF. The whole variable domain, remainder taken from reference TRBV19 and TRBJ1-1, is DGGITQSPKYLFRKEGQNVTLSCEQNLNHDAMYWYRQDPGQGLRLIYYSQIVNDFQKGDIAEGYSVSREKKESFPLTVTSAQKNPTAFYLCASSMGQDHDTEAFFGQGTRLTVV.

This clone was seen a single time. The chain joins TRBV6-6 to TRBJ1-1, with D maybe TRBD1 (6 bases). The CDR3 covers 14 residues. Trimming left V 6 bases short and J 2 bases short, with 13 bases between. The V gene's germline CDR1 is MNHNY and CDR2 SVGAGI (reference sequence). This CDR3 reads CASRTGHPNTEAFF. CDR3 in DNA: TGTGCCAGCAGGACGGGACATCCAAACACTGAAGCTTTCTTT.

V is TRBV7-3 and J is TRBJ2-1; 9 bases agree with TRBD2. Germline lookup yields CDR1 SGHTA and CDR2 FQGTGA. Trimming took 2 bases from V and 6 from J; bases not matched to a gene: 2. The CDR3 contains 14 residues. The CDR3 sequence: CASSLAGGLNEQFF. DNA for the CDR3: TGTGCCAGCAGCTTAGCGGGGGGGCTCAATGAGCAGTTCTTC.

This clone has only a few counts. The chain has TRBV15 and TRBJ2-1, with 7 bases aligning to TRBD2. V lost 0 bases and J lost 8; bases outside the gene matches: 7. Germline lookup yields CDR1 LNHNV and CDR2 YYDKDF (reference sequence). This CDR3 is built from 15 residues. The CDR3 protein is CATSRDRTSHDEQFF. The CDR3 bases are TGTGCCACCAGCAGAGATAGGACTAGTCACGATGAGCAGTTCTTC. The full variable domain, in which reference TRBV15 and TRBJ2-1 provide the parts outside the CDR3, is DAMVIQNPRYQVTQFGKPVTLSCSQTLNHNVMYWYQQKSSQAPKLLFHYYDKDFNNEADTPDNFQSRRPNTSFCFLDIRSPGLGDTAMYLCATSRDRTSHDEQFFGPGTRLTVL.

The gene calls are TRBV7-2 and TRBJ2-5, with 9 bases that match TRBD1. CDR1 and CDR2 from the germline V gene are SGHTA and FQGNSA. The CDR3 covers 15 residues. V shed 1 base and J 11 bases; nucleotides not matched to a gene: 11. The CDR3, as DNA: TGTGCCAGCAGCTTAGACAGGGGGCCCTTTCAGGGGCAGTACTTC. It translates to CASSLDRGPFQGQYF.